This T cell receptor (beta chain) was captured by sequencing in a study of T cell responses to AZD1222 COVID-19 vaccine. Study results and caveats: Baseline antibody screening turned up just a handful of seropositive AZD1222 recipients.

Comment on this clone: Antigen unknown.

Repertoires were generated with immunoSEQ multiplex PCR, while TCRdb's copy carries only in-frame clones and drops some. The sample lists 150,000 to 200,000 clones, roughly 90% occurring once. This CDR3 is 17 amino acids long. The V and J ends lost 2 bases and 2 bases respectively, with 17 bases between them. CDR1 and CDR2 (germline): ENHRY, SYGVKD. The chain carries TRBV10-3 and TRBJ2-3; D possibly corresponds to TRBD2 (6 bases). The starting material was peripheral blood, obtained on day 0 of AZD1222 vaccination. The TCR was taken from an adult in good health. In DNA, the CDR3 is TGTGCCATCAGTGAGGGCCGGCGGCGGGGTCCCACAGATACGCAGTATTTT. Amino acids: CAISEGRRRGPTDTQYF.